Below, 26 T cell receptor beta chains from the same sample are listed, as sequenced in a study of beta chain features in type 1 diabetes. Overall study results and limits: Shortening of TCRB CDR3s, moderate but significant, appeared in all four CD4+ subsets of Type 1 diabetes patients.

The authors reverse transcribed all of the isolated RNA, so sequencing captured expressed TCRB transcripts. This table comes from immunoSEQ multiplex PCR, and its TCRdb copy is limited to in-frame clones, with some not included. The sample has 250,000 to 300,000 clones; 14% are singletons. Their specific antigens are unknown. The sequencing sample was made of naive CD4+ T cells from blood. All receptors come from a man aged 30 to 45 with type 1 diabetes.

This chain uses TRBV28 with TRBJ1-5; TRBD1 agrees at 9 bases. The CDR3 totals 16 residues. J lost 9 bases, V lost 6 bases, and 15 bases had no gene match. Germline V lookup: CDR1 MDHEN, CDR2 SYDVKM. In DNA form, the CDR3 reads TGTGCCAGCAGCTTGACCGGGACAGGGATGTTTGTGCCCCAGCATTTT. Residues: CASSLTGTGMFVPQHF.

This clone was counted between two and nine times. The rearrangement links TRBV4-2 to TRBJ2-7; 8 bases agree with TRBD2. The CDR3 loop spans 14 amino acids. Germline values: CDR1 LGHNA, CDR2 YNFKEQ. J gave up 6 bases and V 0 bases, and 4 bases lay outside the gene matches. The CDR3 bases are TGTGCCAGCAGCCAAGATTCGGGAGGGGGCGAGCAGTACTTC. Protein sequence: CASSQDSGGGEQYF.

The sample holds a few counts of this clone. DNA of the CDR3: TGTGCCAGTAGTTCTGGACAGGGGGCGAGCTACGAGCAGTACTTC. This encodes CASSSGQGASYEQYF. V usage is TRBV19 and J usage is TRBJ2-7; 11 bases map to TRBD1. Germline CDR1 reads LNHDA; CDR2 reads SQIVND (reference sequence). The V gene end was trimmed by 5 bases and the J gene end by 3 bases; junction bases not matched to a gene: 6. This CDR3 is built from 15 residues.

This chain joins TRBV10-3 and TRBJ2-6, with a tentative D call TRBD1 (6 bases). V dropped 3 bases and J dropped 4 bases, with 10 bases sitting between them. Germline V CDR1 and CDR2: ENHRY, SYGVKD. The CDR3 extends over 15 amino acids. This chain's CDR3 is CAISDGQSGANVLTF. As DNA, the CDR3 is TGTGCCATCAGTGATGGACAGTCCGGGGCCAACGTCCTGACTTTC.

V gene TRBV29-1 combines with J gene TRBJ2-7; 7 bases are shared with TRBD1. Germline CDR1 is SQVTM and CDR2 is ANQGSEA. V shed 7 bases and J 2 bases; nucleotides not matched to a gene: 8. This CDR3 contains 13 residues. CDR3 in DNA: TGCAGCGCCGTTGGACAGGACACCTACGAGCAGTACTTC. Protein sequence: CSAVGQDTYEQYF.

This clone has more than one count but fewer than ten. The chain has TRBV4-2 and TRBJ2-1; 7 nucleotides align to TRBD2. Germline V gene sequence: CDR1 LGHNA, CDR2 YNFKEQ. V was clipped by 4 bases and J by 6 bases; unmatched bases: 3. The CDR3 has 13 residues. CDR3 residues: CASSPGLVNEQFF. The CDR3 coding sequence is TGTGCCAGCAGCCCTGGACTAGTCAATGAGCAGTTCTTC.

The chain links TRBV18 to TRBJ2-1; possible D gene TRBD2, 5 bases. The CDR3 consists of 17 residues. Trimming took off 0 bases at V and 4 bases at J, with 16 bases between the two ends. Per germline, CDR1 KGHSH and CDR2 LQKENI. Here the CDR3 reads CASSPPITSSSYNEQFF. Here the CDR3 DNA reads TGTGCCAGCTCACCACCGATTACGTCTAGCAGTTACAATGAGCAGTTCTTC.

This clone was detected a few times. V and J are TRBV30 and TRBJ1-5, with D unclear. V shed 1 base and J shed 4 bases, with 8 bases lying between them. Germline assignment: CDR1 GTSNPN and CDR2 SVGIG (reference sequence). The length of the CDR3 is 13 residues. DNA for the CDR3: TGTGCCTGGAGTGGGGAGTCAAATCAGCCCCAGCATTTT. Translated: CAWSGESNQPQHF.

This chain connects TRBV1 to TRBJ2-1; no check of the table's D call, TRBD2, against the DNA was made. TRBV1 is a pseudogene locus. The CDR3 contains 14 residues. The CDR3 DNA is TGCACCAGCAGCTCGAGAGGGCCCTGGAATGAGCAGTTCTTC. Residues: CTSSSRGPWNEQFF.

This clone was seen only a few times. This chain links TRBV9 with TRBJ2-1; 10 positions agree with TRBD2. Germline CDR1 and CDR2: SGDLS and YYNGEE. The ends lost 4 bases at V and 0 bases at J; junction bases unmatched: 1. This CDR3 has 15 amino acids. This CDR3 is CASSTSGNSYNEQFF. The CDR3 bases are TGTGCCAGCAGCACTAGCGGGAACTCCTACAATGAGCAGTTCTTC.

The chain recombines TRBV9 with TRBJ2-3, with a tentative D call TRBD1 (6 bases). Trimming took 2 bases from V and 2 from J, leaving 9 bases between them. Germline CDR1 is SGDLS and CDR2 is YYNGEE. The CDR3 has 14 residues. The CDR3 DNA follows: TGTGCCAGCAGCGTCGGACAGTTCACAGATACGCAGTATTTT. Translation: CASSVGQFTDTQYF.

The chain is built from TRBV5-1 and TRBJ2-1, with 11 bases that match TRBD2. Germline trimming cut 0 bases from V and 7 bases from J; bases unmatched to any gene: 9. This CDR3 region has 17 residues. Per germline, CDR1 SGHRS and CDR2 YFSETQ. CDR3 region: CASSLAKGTSGRNEQFF. DNA for the CDR3: TGCGCCAGCAGCTTGGCCAAGGGGACTAGCGGAAGGAATGAGCAGTTCTTC.

This clone was seen more than once but under ten times. This CDR3 is CASSSRTSGSVDTQYF. The CDR3 DNA reads TGTGCCAGCAGCTCCAGGACTAGCGGGAGTGTAGATACGCAGTATTTT. The J gene is TRBJ2-3, the V gene TRBV7-3; TRBD2 matches at 13 bases. The CDR3 is 16 amino acids. The J segment lost 5 bases and the V segment lost 4 bases, leaving 6 bases of the junction unmatched. Germline V gives CDR1 SGHTA, CDR2 FQGTGA.

V usage is TRBV5-1 and J usage is TRBJ2-1; D gene uncertain. The CDR3 totals 13 residues. Germline V gene sequence: CDR1 SGHRS, CDR2 YFSETQ. V was trimmed by 4 bases and J by 6 bases, leaving 11 bases between them. The DNA for the CDR3 is TGCGCCAGCAGCCCAGGATCTCGCAATGAGCAGTTCTTC. It specifies CASSPGSRNEQFF.

The table lists this clone with a few counts. The J gene is TRBJ2-2, the V gene TRBV5-6; D is perhaps TRBD2 (5 bases). The CDR3 covers 17 residues. Germline V gene data show CDR1 as SGHDT and CDR2 as YYEEEE. V lost 3 bases to trimming and J lost 2 bases, with 17 bases between them. The CDR3 DNA follows: TGTGCCAGCAGCTCCTCCGTTCGAGCGGAAAACACCGGGGAGCTGTTTTTT. As protein: CASSSSVRAENTGELFF.

The rearrangement joins TRBV28 to TRBJ2-3; 10 bases fit TRBD2. Germline CDR1 reads MDHEN; CDR2 reads SYDVKM. This CDR3 spans 17 amino acids. V lost 2 bases to trimming and J lost 4 bases; unmatched junction nucleotides: 9. CDR3 DNA: TGTGCCAGCAGTTTAGGAGGACTAGCGGTTGGGGCAGATACGCAGTATTTT. This translates into CASSLGGLAVGADTQYF.

J is TRBJ2-3 and V is TRBV7-9; perhaps TRBD1 as D (5 bases). The CDR3 runs 15 residues. Germline V lookup: CDR1 SEHNR, CDR2 FQNEAQ (reference sequence). V lost 6 bases and J 0 bases, leaving 13 bases between the germline ends. CDR3 nucleotide sequence: TGTGCCAGCAGTAAAACAGGATCTAGCACAGATACGCAGTATTTT. Amino acid sequence: CASSKTGSSTDTQYF.

This clone came up a few times. This chain links TRBV15 with TRBJ2-1; 7 bases are shared with TRBD1. Trimming took 4 bases from V and 2 from J; bases not matched to a gene: 11. This CDR3 region has 17 residues. CDR1 LNHNV and CDR2 YYDKDF come from the germline V gene (reference sequence). This CDR3 is CATSTKLPGQPYNEQFF. CDR3 bases: TGTGCCACCAGCACGAAACTACCGGGACAGCCCTACAATGAGCAGTTCTTC.

This clone was seen a handful of times. This rearrangement joins TRBV4-2 to TRBJ2-5; the D is unclear. Germline values: CDR1 LGHNA, CDR2 YNFKEQ. CDR3 size: 14 residues. V was pared by 0 bases and J by 4 bases, with 9 bases between. CDR3 region: CASSQEWSGETQYF. CDR3 DNA sequence: TGTGCCAGCAGCCAAGAGTGGAGTGGAGAGACCCAGTACTTC.

This chain uses TRBV7-9 with TRBJ1-2; D gene uncertain. The CDR3 contains 13 residues. The germline gives CDR1 SEHNR, CDR2 FQNEAQ (reference sequence). Trimming removed 5 bases at V and 7 bases at J, with 14 bases between. This CDR3 is CASSLDRPGGYTF. Written as DNA, the CDR3 is TGTGCCAGCAGCCTTGATCGGCCGGGTGGCTACACCTTC.

The chain uses TRBV14 and TRBJ1-3, with D possibly being TRBD1 (5 bases). The V gene lost 1 base and the J gene lost 4 bases, with 8 bases spanning the gap. CDR3 length: 14 amino acids. CDR1 and CDR2 (germline): SGHDN, FVKESK. The CDR3 loop is CASSQGTSGNTIYF. The CDR3 DNA reads as TGTGCCAGCAGCCAAGGGACATCCGGAAACACCATATATTTT.

The V gene is TRBV5-1, the J gene TRBJ1-1; 9 nucleotides match TRBD1. Germline V gives CDR1 SGHRS, CDR2 YFSETQ. J gave up 2 bases and V 0 bases, and 2 bases lay outside the gene matches. This CDR3 spans 15 amino acids. CDR3 coding DNA: TGCGCCAGCAGCTTGGGACAGGGGGGCAACACTGAAGCTTTCTTT. This sequence encodes CASSLGQGGNTEAFF.

This clone came up a few times. The CDR3 DNA sequence: TGTGCCAGCAGGGGAGGGACTGACGATTACTACGAGCAGTACTTC. Amino acid sequence: CASRGGTDDYYEQYF. The V call is TRBV2, the J call TRBJ2-7; 7 bases align to TRBD2. Trimming at V came to 6 bases and at J to 3 bases, leaving 11 bases not matched to a gene. Germline loops: CDR1 SNHLY, CDR2 FYNNEI. This CDR3 has 15 residues.

The chain links TRBV29-1 to TRBJ2-1; D is possibly TRBD2 (6 bases). V was pared by 2 bases and J by 6 bases, with 11 bases between. Germline V gene sequence: CDR1 SQVTM, CDR2 ANQGSEA. The CDR3 spans 13 residues. The CDR3 loop is CSVERLGSNEQFF. The CDR3 DNA follows: TGCAGCGTTGAACGACTAGGATCCAATGAGCAGTTCTTC.

The V and J genes are TRBV7-2 and TRBJ2-1, with D unresolved. This CDR3 has 14 residues. V was pared by 1 base and J by 8 bases, with 12 bases between. Germline lookup yields CDR1 SGHTA and CDR2 FQGNSA. CDR3 amino acids: CASSLGVLADEQFF. The CDR3 DNA follows: TGTGCCAGCAGCTTAGGGGTTCTTGCGGATGAGCAGTTCTTC. Combining the CDR3 with reference TRBV7-2 and TRBJ2-1 gives the whole variable domain GAGVSQSPSNKVTEKGKDVELRCDPISGHTALYWYRQSLGQGLEFLIYFQGNSAPDKSGLPSDRFSAERTGGSVSTLTIQRTQQEDSAVYLCASSLGVLADEQFFGPGTRLTVL.

This clone was counted between two and nine times. The CDR3 nucleotides are TGCGCCAGCAGCCCGACTAAAGATACGCAGTATTTT. It translates to CASSPTKDTQYF. V is TRBV5-1 and J is TRBJ2-3, with D tentatively TRBD2 (5 bases). Germline V lookup: CDR1 SGHRS, CDR2 YFSETQ. There are 12 residues in the CDR3. V was clipped by 4 bases and J by 5 bases, with 8 bases between them.